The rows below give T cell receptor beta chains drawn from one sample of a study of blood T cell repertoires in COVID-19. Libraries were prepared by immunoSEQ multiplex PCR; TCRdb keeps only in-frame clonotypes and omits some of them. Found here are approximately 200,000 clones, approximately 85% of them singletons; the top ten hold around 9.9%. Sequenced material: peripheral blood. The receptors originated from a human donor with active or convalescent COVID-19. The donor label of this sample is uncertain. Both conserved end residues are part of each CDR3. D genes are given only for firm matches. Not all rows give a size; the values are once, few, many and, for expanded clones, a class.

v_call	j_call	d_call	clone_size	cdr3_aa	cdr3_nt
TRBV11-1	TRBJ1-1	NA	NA	CASSLAPRSNTEAFF	TGTGCCAGCAGCTTAGCGCCCAGGTCGAACACTGAAGCTTTCTTT
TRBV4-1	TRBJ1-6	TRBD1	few	CASRSLTGVESPLHF	TGCGCCAGCAGATCGCTGACAGGGGTGGAATCACCCCTCCACTTT
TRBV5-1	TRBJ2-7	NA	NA	CASSTGGTASAYEQYF	TGCGCCAGCAGCACGGGAGGGACAGCTAGCGCCTACGAGCAGTACTTC
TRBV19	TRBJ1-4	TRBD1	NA	CASSLGQGGNEKLFF	TGTGCCAGTAGTCTGGGACAGGGGGGAAATGAAAAACTGTTTTTT
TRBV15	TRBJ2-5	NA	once	CATSRDPSGWQETQYF	TGTGCCACCAGCAGAGATCCGTCCGGGTGGCAAGAGACCCAGTACTTC
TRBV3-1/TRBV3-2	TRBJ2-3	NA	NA	CASNNRDGTDTQYF	TGTGCCAGCAACAACAGGGACGGCACAGATACGCAGTATTTT
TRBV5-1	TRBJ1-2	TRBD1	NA	CASSLVPGGSYGYTF	TGCGCCAGCAGCTTGGTTCCAGGGGGCAGCTATGGCTACACCTTC
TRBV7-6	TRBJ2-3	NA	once	CASSPAGTGATSGKTDTQYF	TGTGCCAGCAGCCCGGCCGGGACAGGGGCGACTAGCGGGAAGACAGATACGCAGTATTTT
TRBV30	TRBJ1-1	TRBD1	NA	CAGYRGREAFF	TGTGCCGGTTACAGGGGCCGTGAAGCTTTCTTT
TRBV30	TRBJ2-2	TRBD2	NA	CAWGSGGEVTGELFF	TGTGCCTGGGGGAGCGGGGGAGAGGTCACCGGGGAGCTGTTTTTT
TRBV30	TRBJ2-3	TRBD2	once	CAWSAGGRETDTQYF	TGTGCCTGGAGTGCGGGCGGGAGGGAGACAGATACGCAGTATTTT
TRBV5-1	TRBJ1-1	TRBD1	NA	CASSTAGGHTEAFF	TGCGCCAGCAGCACGGCAGGGGGCCACACTGAAGCTTTCTTT
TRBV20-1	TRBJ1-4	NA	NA	CSASELRATNEKLFF	TGCAGTGCTAGTGAGTTAAGAGCAACTAATGAAAAACTGTTTTTT
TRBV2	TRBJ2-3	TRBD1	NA	CASRYTGTGRYF	TGTGCCAGCAGGTATACCGGGACAGGGCGGTATTTT
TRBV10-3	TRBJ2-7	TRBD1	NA	CAISGTGYTHEQYF	TGTGCCATCAGTGGGACAGGGTATACCCACGAGCAGTACTTC
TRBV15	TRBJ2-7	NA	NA	CAPYLSSYEQYF	TGTGCCCCCTACCTGAGCTCCTACGAGCAGTACTTC
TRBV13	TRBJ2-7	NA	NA	CASSLVANSYEQYF	TGTGCCAGCAGCTTAGTAGCGAACTCCTACGAGCAGTACTTC
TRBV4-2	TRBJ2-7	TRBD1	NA	CASSQGTGPYEQYF	TGTGCCAGCAGCCAAGGGACAGGGCCCTACGAGCAGTACTTC
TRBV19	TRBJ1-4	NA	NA	CASSWQPNEKLFF	TGTGCCAGTAGTTGGCAACCTAATGAAAAACTGTTTTTT
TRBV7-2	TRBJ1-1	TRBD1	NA	CASSLGDRNSEAFF	TGTGCCAGCAGCTTAGGGGACAGAAACTCAGAAGCTTTCTTT
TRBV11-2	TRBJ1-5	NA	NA	CASSLGEYQPQHF	TGTGCCAGCAGCTTAGGGGAGTATCAGCCCCAGCATTTT
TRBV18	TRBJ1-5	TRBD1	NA	CASSPARGSNQPQHF	TGTGCCAGCTCACCCGCCAGGGGGAGCAATCAGCCCCAGCATTTT
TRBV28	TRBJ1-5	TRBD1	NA	CASRTGGPGNQPQHF	TGTGCCAGCAGAACAGGGGGCCCGGGCAATCAGCCCCAGCATTTT
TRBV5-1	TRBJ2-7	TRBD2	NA	CASSSVAGTTYEQYF	TGCGCCAGCAGCTCAGTAGCGGGAACTACCTACGAGCAGTACTTC
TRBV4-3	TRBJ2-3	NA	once	CASSQLRQASDTQYF	TGCGCCAGCAGCCAACTCCGGCAGGCATCAGATACGCAGTATTTT
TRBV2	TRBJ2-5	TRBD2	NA	CASSEISGGQETQYF	TGTGCCAGCAGTGAAATATCGGGGGGGCAGGAGACCCAGTACTTC
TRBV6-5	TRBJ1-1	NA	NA	CASSYSGALNTEAFF	TGTGCCAGCAGTTACTCTGGGGCTCTGAACACTGAAGCTTTCTTT
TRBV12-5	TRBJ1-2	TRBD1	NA	CASGSHRGQFGYTF	TGTGCTAGTGGTTCCCACAGGGGGCAGTTTGGCTACACCTTC
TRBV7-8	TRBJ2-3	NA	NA	CASSLEQAKSPDTQYF	TGTGCCAGCAGCTTAGAACAGGCTAAATCCCCAGATACGCAGTATTTT
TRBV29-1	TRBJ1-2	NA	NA	CSVGGQSNYGYTF	TGCAGCGTTGGCGGACAGAGTAACTATGGCTACACCTTC
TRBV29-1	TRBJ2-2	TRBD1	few	CSVEDRGNTGELFF	TGCAGCGTTGAGGACAGGGGCAACACCGGGGAGCTGTTTTTT
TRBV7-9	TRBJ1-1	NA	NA	CASSFNREGTEAFF	TGTGCCAGCAGCTTTAACCGGGAGGGCACTGAAGCTTTCTTT
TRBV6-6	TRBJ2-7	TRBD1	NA	CASTRTGYEQYF	TGTGCCAGCACTCGGACAGGCTACGAGCAGTACTTC
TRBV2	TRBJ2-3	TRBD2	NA	CASLVSGASTDTQYF	TGTGCCAGCCTAGTGAGCGGGGCTAGCACAGATACGCAGTATTTT
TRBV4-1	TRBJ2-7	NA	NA	CASSHLTGVAVYEQYF	TGCGCCAGCAGCCATTTGACAGGCGTGGCAGTCTACGAGCAGTACTTC
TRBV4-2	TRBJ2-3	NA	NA	CASSQDFLGLSTGKQYF	TGTGCCAGCAGCCAAGATTTCTTGGGACTGAGCACCGGGAAGCAGTATTTT
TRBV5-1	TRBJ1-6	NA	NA	CASSLETAPLHF	TGCGCCAGCAGCCTAGAGACGGCGCCCCTCCACTTT
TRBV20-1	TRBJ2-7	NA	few	CSARSGHEQYF	TGCAGTGCTCGTAGCGGACACGAGCAGTACTTC
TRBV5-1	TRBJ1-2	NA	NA	CASSFGGGGEGYTF	TGCGCCAGCAGCTTCGGAGGAGGTGGAGAAGGCTACACCTTC
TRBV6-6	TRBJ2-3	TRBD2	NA	CASSPRTSGTLDTQYF	TGTGCCAGCAGTCCGCGGACTAGCGGGACTTTAGATACGCAGTATTTT
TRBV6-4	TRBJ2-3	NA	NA	CASSDQTSGTDTQYF	TGTGCCAGCAGTGACCAGACAAGTGGCACAGATACGCAGTATTTT
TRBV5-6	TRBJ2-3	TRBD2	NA	CASSLLGRETDTQYF	TGTGCCAGCAGCTTGTTGGGGAGGGAGACAGATACGCAGTATTTT
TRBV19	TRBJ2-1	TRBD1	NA	CASSNRGIVYEQFF	TGTGCCAGTAGTAACAGGGGAATTGTCTATGAGCAGTTCTTC
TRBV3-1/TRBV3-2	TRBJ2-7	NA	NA	CASSQGGPGYEQYF	TGTGCCAGCAGCCAAGGAGGGCCAGGCTACGAGCAGTACTTC
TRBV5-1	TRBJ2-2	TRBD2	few	CASSWSGGSGELFF	TGCGCCAGCAGCTGGAGCGGCGGGAGCGGGGAGCTGTTTTTT
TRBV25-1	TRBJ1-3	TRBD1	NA	CASSGGRTGAGNTIYF	TGTGCCAGCAGTGGCGGCCGGACAGGGGCTGGAAACACCATATATTTT
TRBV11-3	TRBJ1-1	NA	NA	CASSLDGGAYTEAFF	TGTGCCAGCAGCTTAGATGGGGGGGCGTACACTGAAGCTTTCTTT
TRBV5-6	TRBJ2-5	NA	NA	CASRPEKARQVRKETQYF	TGTGCCAGCAGGCCCGAAAAGGCTCGGCAGGTTCGAAAAGAGACCCAGTACTTC
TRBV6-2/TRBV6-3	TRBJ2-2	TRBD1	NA	CASSRPGQGRVGELFF	TGTGCCAGCAGTCGCCCGGGACAGGGAAGGGTCGGGGAGCTGTTTTTT
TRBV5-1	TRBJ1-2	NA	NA	CASSLGPGGTGNYGYTF	TGCGCCAGCAGCTTGGGTCCTGGTGGTACAGGGAACTATGGCTACACCTTC
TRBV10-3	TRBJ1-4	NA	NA	CASGADSEEKLFF	TGTGCCAGCGGGGCCGACAGTGAAGAAAAACTGTTTTTT
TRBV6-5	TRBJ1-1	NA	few	CASGGEGSVTEAFF	TGTGCCAGCGGGGGGGAGGGGTCCGTCACTGAAGCTTTCTTT
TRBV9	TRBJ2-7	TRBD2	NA	CASSIAGGQNEQYF	TGTGCCAGCAGTATAGCGGGAGGGCAAAACGAGCAGTACTTC
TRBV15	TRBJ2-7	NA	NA	CATSRDVAGEQYF	TGTGCCACCAGCAGAGATGTCGCGGGCGAGCAGTACTTC
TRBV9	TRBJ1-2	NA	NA	CASSVSRGGNYGYTF	TGTGCCAGCAGCGTTTCCAGGGGCGGAAACTATGGCTACACCTTC
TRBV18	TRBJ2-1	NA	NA	CASSPELDYNEQFF	TGTGCCAGCTCACCAGAGTTAGACTACAATGAGCAGTTCTTC
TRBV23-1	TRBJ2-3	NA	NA	CASRDRAKPSTDTQYF	TGCGCCAGCAGGGACAGAGCGAAACCGAGCACAGATACGCAGTATTTT
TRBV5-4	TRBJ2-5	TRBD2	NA	CASSHRAGGSWETQYF	TGTGCCAGCAGTCATCGCGCGGGCGGGAGTTGGGAGACCCAGTACTTC
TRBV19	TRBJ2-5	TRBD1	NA	CASSIHSREPGLGQGEETQYF	TGTGCCAGTAGTATACATAGCCGGGAGCCGGGGCTGGGACAGGGTGAAGAGACCCAGTACTTC